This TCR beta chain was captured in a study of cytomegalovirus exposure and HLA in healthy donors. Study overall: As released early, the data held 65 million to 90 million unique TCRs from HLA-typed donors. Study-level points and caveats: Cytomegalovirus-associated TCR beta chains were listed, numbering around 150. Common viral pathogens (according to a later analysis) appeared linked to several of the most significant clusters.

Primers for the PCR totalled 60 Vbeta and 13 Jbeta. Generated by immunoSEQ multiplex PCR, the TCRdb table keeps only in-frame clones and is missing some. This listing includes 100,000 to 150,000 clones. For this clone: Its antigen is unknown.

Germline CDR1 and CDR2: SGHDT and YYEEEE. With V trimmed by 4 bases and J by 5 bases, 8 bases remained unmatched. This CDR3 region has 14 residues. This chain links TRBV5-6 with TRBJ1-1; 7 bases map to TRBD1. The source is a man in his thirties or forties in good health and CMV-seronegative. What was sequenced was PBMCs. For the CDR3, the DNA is TGTGCCAGCAGCCTGCAGGGGGTAGGGACTGAAGCTTTCTTT. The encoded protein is CASSLQGVGTEAFF.